Each of the 32 T cell receptor beta chains below was sequenced from the same sample in a study of shared clonotypes between healthy human individuals. Repertoires were generated with immunoSEQ multiplex PCR, while TCRdb's copy carries only in-frame clones and drops some. This repertoire shows roughly 530,000 clones, almost 97% found once; its top ten account for 0.06%. The sequenced sample was naive CD4+ T cells sorted from blood. The subset denotes: CD45RA+ positively selected. The receptors stem from a woman in her thirties in good health.

The rearrangement joins TRBV28 to TRBJ2-3, with D perhaps matching TRBD2 (7 bases). CDR1 is MDHEN, CDR2 SYDVKM, per germline. This CDR3 has 17 amino acids. The ends were cut back, 1 base at V and 3 bases at J, with 17 bases in the middle. This chain's CDR3 is CASSLSGGLAGTDTQYF. CDR3 nucleotides: TGTGCCAGCAGTTTATCCGGGGGGCTGGCGGGGACAGATACGCAGTATTTT.

As regards this clone: A read error may produce the germline difference seen at one junction end. V usage is TRBV28 and J usage is TRBJ1-5; D is unresolved. CDR1 is MDHEN and CDR2 is SYDVKM in the germline V gene. The CDR3 sequence is 11 residues long. In DNA form, the CDR3 reads TGTGCCAGCAGCTTATCTGGGCCCCAGCATTTT. It codes for CASSLSGPQHF.

This chain joins TRBV15 and TRBJ2-3; no firm D call. Trimming shortened V by 3 bases and J by 3 bases, and 7 bases separated the two germline ends. The CDR3 sequence is 13 residues long. The germline gives CDR1 LNHNV, CDR2 YYDKDF (reference sequence). Here the CDR3 DNA reads TGTGCCACCAGCAGGTCTTGGACAGATACGCAGTATTTT. Its translation: CATSRSWTDTQYF.

The chain recombines TRBV7-9 with TRBJ1-1; no definite D call. Germline assignment: CDR1 SEHNR and CDR2 FQNEAQ (reference sequence). Trimming took 8 bases from V and 5 from J, leaving 18 bases between them. CDR3 length: 14 amino acids. The CDR3 sequence is CASYTGVLWTEAFF. CDR3 sequence (DNA): TGTGCCAGCTACACTGGGGTTTTGTGGACTGAAGCTTTCTTT. The full variable domain, with the rest looked up from reference TRBV7-9 and TRBJ1-1, is DTGVSQNPRHKITKRGQNVTFRCDPISEHNRLYWYRQTLGQGPEFLTYFQNEAQLEKSRLLSDRFSAERPKGSFSTLEIQRTEQGDSAMYLCASYTGVLWTEAFFGQGTRLTVV.

The rearrangement joins TRBV4-1 to TRBJ2-7; D gene uncertain. Germline values: CDR1 MGHRA, CDR2 YSYEKL. The CDR3 sequence is 15 residues long. The V end lost 1 base, the J end lost 0 bases, and 10 bases lay between the germline ends. DNA for the CDR3: TGCGCCAGCAGCCAAGGCCCCAGCATCTCCTACGAGCAGTACTTC. Amino acids: CASSQGPSISYEQYF.

This chain uses TRBV7-2 with TRBJ2-7; 8 positions agree with TRBD2. Germline loops: CDR1 SGHTA, CDR2 FQGNSA. Unmatched junction bases numbered 2, after V lost 4 bases and J lost 0 bases. The CDR3 is 14 residues long. The CDR3 DNA sequence: TGTGCCAGCAGCTCCGGGACTAGCTCCTACGAGCAGTACTTC. Translated: CASSSGTSSYEQYF. Using reference TRBV7-2 and TRBJ2-7 for the parts outside the CDR3, the full variable domain is GAGVSQSPSNKVTEKGKDVELRCDPISGHTALYWYRQSLGQGLEFLIYFQGNSAPDKSGLPSDRFSAERTGGSVSTLTIQRTQQEDSAVYLCASSSGTSSYEQYFGPGTRLTVT.

Concerning this clone: Other DNA sequences in the same sample also yield this CDR3. As DNA, the CDR3 is TGTGCCAGCTCACCAGTAAGCGGGACAGGCAATCAGCCCCAGCATTTT. Translation gives CASSPVSGTGNQPQHF. The chain carries TRBV18 and TRBJ1-5; the match to TRBD1 covers 7 bases. V shed 2 bases, J shed 2 bases, and the junction held 6 bases outside the gene matches. The germline CDR1 and CDR2 sequences are KGHSH and LQKENI. This CDR3 contains 16 residues.

The chain combines TRBV9 with TRBJ1-2, with 10 nucleotides matching TRBD1. V was clipped by 0 bases and J by 6 bases; unmatched bases: 8. There are 16 residues in the CDR3. Germline CDR1 reads SGDLS; CDR2 reads YYNGEE. This CDR3 is CASSVAPDRGQDGYTF. The DNA for the CDR3 is TGTGCCAGCAGCGTAGCCCCTGACAGGGGGCAGGATGGCTACACCTTC.

This clone was seen just once. The chain carries TRBV9 and TRBJ1-6; D gene uncertain. The CDR3 has 15 residues. Germline loops: CDR1 SGDLS, CDR2 YYNGEE. V lost 1 base, J lost 8 bases, and 13 bases lay in between. For the CDR3, the DNA is TGTGCCAGCAGCGTAAGGCAGGCCTTTGATTCACCCCTCCACTTT. It translates to CASSVRQAFDSPLHF. The whole variable domain, remainder taken from reference TRBV9 and TRBJ1-6, is DSGVTQTPKHLITATGQRVTLRCSPRSGDLSVYWYQQSLDQGLQFLIQYYNGEERAKGNILERFSAQQFPDLHSELNLSSLELGDSALYFCASSVRQAFDSPLHFGNGTRLTVT.

V and J are TRBV19 and TRBJ1-1, with a weak D call TRBD1 (5 bases). This CDR3 region has 15 residues. Germline values: CDR1 LNHDA, CDR2 SQIVND (reference sequence). V was trimmed by 6 bases and J by 1 base, leaving 15 bases between them. CDR3 DNA sequence: TGTGCCAGTAGACCAGGGTTAGGTACGAACACTGAAGCTTTCTTT. Its translation is CASRPGLGTNTEAFF. The whole variable domain, remainder taken from reference TRBV19 and TRBJ1-1, is DGGITQSPKYLFRKEGQNVTLSCEQNLNHDAMYWYRQDPGQGLRLIYYSQIVNDFQKGDIAEGYSVSREKKESFPLTVTSAQKNPTAFYLCASRPGLGTNTEAFFGQGTRLTVV.

V is TRBV28 and J is TRBJ1-2, with D unresolved. CDR1 is MDHEN, CDR2 SYDVKM, per germline. This CDR3 contains 14 residues. Trimming cost V 2 bases and J 1 base, with 8 bases left between them. CDR3 nucleotide sequence: TGTGCCAGCAGTTTAAGGCGTTATAACTATGGCTACACCTTC. This gives the protein CASSLRRYNYGYTF.

The CDR3 coding sequence is TGTGCTAGTGGTGATTTAGCCGGGGAGCTGTTTTTT. Its translation is CASGDLAGELFF. V usage is TRBV12-5 and J usage is TRBJ2-2; no clear D gene. This CDR3 is built from 12 residues. Germline CDR1 is LGHNT and CDR2 is FRNRAP. Trimming left V 5 bases short and J 6 bases short, with 7 bases between.

The J gene is TRBJ1-1, the V gene TRBV6-5; the D is unclear. Trimming cost V 2 bases and J 0 bases, with 7 bases left between them. The CDR3 has 14 residues. The germline V gene encodes CDR1 MNHEY and CDR2 SVGAGI. The CDR3 loop reads CASSYERVNTEAFF. The CDR3 region has the DNA TGTGCCAGCAGTTACGAGAGAGTGAACACTGAAGCTTTCTTT.

This rearrangement joins TRBV10-2 to TRBJ2-3; 9 bases fit TRBD2. Germline CDR1 and CDR2: WSHSY and SAAADI. The CDR3 runs 16 residues. V shed 4 bases, J shed 0 bases, and the junction held 5 bases outside the gene matches. DNA of the CDR3: TGCGCCAGCAGTGCTACTAGCGGGTCTAGCACAGATACGCAGTATTTT. It yields the protein CASSATSGSSTDTQYF.

V is TRBV5-1 and J is TRBJ2-3, with 9 bases lining up with TRBD1. The CDR3 spans 15 residues. The J segment lost 4 bases and the V segment lost 7 bases, leaving 10 bases of the junction unmatched. The germline CDR1 and CDR2 sequences are SGHRS and YFSETQ. CDR3 residues: CASYDRTGESDTQYF. The CDR3 DNA reads TGCGCCAGCTACGATCGGACAGGGGAATCAGATACGCAGTATTTT.

The V and J genes are TRBV7-6 and TRBJ2-3, with D perhaps given as TRBD1 or TRBD2 (5 bases each). The CDR3 has 14 amino acids. Germline V gene sequence: CDR1 SGHVS, CDR2 FNYEAQ. Trimming stripped 4 bases from V and 3 bases from J, with 11 bases between. CDR3 sequence: CASSSPGRTDTQYF. The CDR3 DNA reads TGTGCCAGCAGCTCTCCGGGGCGAACAGATACGCAGTATTTT.

This chain uses TRBV6-6 with TRBJ1-2, with 7 bases lining up with TRBD1. CDR1 is MNHNY, CDR2 SVGAGI, per germline (reference sequence). V lost 6 bases, J lost 8 bases, and 9 bases stayed unmatched. There are 13 residues in the CDR3. CDR3 in amino acids: CASRVDRVSGYTF. The CDR3, as DNA: TGTGCCAGCAGGGTCGACAGGGTCAGCGGCTACACCTTC.

On this clone itself: The same CDR3 arises from other DNA sequences in this sample as well. The chain carries TRBV19 and TRBJ1-5; 8 bases match TRBD1. CDR3 length: 14 residues. From germline, CDR1 is LNHDA and CDR2 SQIVND (reference sequence). V trimming: 6 bases; J trimming: 0 bases; junction bases outside the gene matches: 1. The CDR3 here is CASSGQGSNQPQHF. The CDR3 DNA follows: TGTGCCAGTAGCGGACAGGGTAGCAATCAGCCCCAGCATTTT. Based on the CDR3 plus reference TRBV19 and TRBJ1-5, the full variable domain is DGGITQSPKYLFRKEGQNVTLSCEQNLNHDAMYWYRQDPGQGLRLIYYSQIVNDFQKGDIAEGYSVSREKKESFPLTVTSAQKNPTAFYLCASSGQGSNQPQHFGDGTRLSIL.

This clone is a singleton in its sample. The chain recombines TRBV19 with TRBJ1-2, with 8 bases matching TRBD1. The CDR3 totals 14 residues. The germline V gene has CDR1 LNHDA and CDR2 SQIVND (reference sequence). J gave up 8 bases and V 3 bases, and 8 bases lay outside the gene matches. CDR3 amino acids: CASSIGQGVFGYTF. The DNA of the CDR3 is TGTGCCAGTAGTATTGGACAGGGTGTCTTCGGCTACACCTTC. Together with reference TRBV19 and TRBJ1-2, the CDR3 gives the full variable domain: DGGITQSPKYLFRKEGQNVTLSCEQNLNHDAMYWYRQDPGQGLRLIYYSQIVNDFQKGDIAEGYSVSREKKESFPLTVTSAQKNPTAFYLCASSIGQGVFGYTFGSGTRLTVV.

The chain employs TRBV6-5 and TRBJ2-2; no clear D. This CDR3 is built from 14 residues. Trimming removed 4 bases from V and 2 bases from J, with 8 bases in between. Germline assignment: CDR1 MNHEY and CDR2 SVGAGI. The CDR3 bases are TGTGCCAGCAGTTGGCAGCGAAACACCGGGGAGCTGTTTTTT. Its protein is CASSWQRNTGELFF.

The table lists this clone with a few counts. The chain is built from TRBV7-2 and TRBJ2-7, with D possibly being TRBD1 (6 bases). This CDR3 has 12 residues. Germline V gene data show CDR1 as SGHTA and CDR2 as FQGNSA. V was trimmed by 3 bases and J by 6 bases, leaving 9 bases between them. The CDR3 DNA follows: TGTGCCAGCAGCTTGACAGGCTTCGAGCAGTACTTC. Translation gives CASSLTGFEQYF. Full variable domain (outside the CDR3, taken from reference TRBV7-2 and TRBJ2-7): GAGVSQSPSNKVTEKGKDVELRCDPISGHTALYWYRQSLGQGLEFLIYFQGNSAPDKSGLPSDRFSAERTGGSVSTLTIQRTQQEDSAVYLCASSLTGFEQYFGPGTRLTVT.

J is TRBJ2-7 and V is TRBV25-1, with D perhaps TRBD2 (5 bases). Trimming took 5 bases from V and 4 from J, leaving 21 bases between them. The CDR3 has 16 amino acids. The germline gives CDR1 MGHDK, CDR2 SYGVNS. Written as DNA, the CDR3 is TGTGCCAGCAGTACAAGTAAGGGAGTTCTGGGGTACGAGCAGTACTTC. Translated, it gives CASSTSKGVLGYEQYF.

The V and J genes are TRBV19 and TRBJ1-5; no clear D. CDR3 size: 14 residues. Trimming took 7 bases from V and 6 from J, leaving 16 bases between them. Per the germline V gene, CDR1 is LNHDA and CDR2 is SQIVND (reference sequence). The CDR3 DNA reads as TGTGCCAGTACGTTGGCTCCCTCAGGTCAGCCCCAGCATTTT. Its protein is CASTLAPSGQPQHF.

V and J are TRBV13 and TRBJ2-7; 9 nucleotides match TRBD2. Germline loops: CDR1 PRHDT, CDR2 FYEKMQ (reference sequence). The trim removed 2 bases at V and 7 bases at J, leaving 9 bases unmatched. There are 15 residues in the CDR3. Written as DNA, the CDR3 is TGTGCCAGCAGCTTAAGGGCGGGAGGGCCGAGTGAGCAGTACTTC. It yields the protein CASSLRAGGPSEQYF.

This clone was seen only once. The chain has TRBV28 and TRBJ1-5; D remains unclear. The germline V gene encodes CDR1 MDHEN and CDR2 SYDVKM. CDR3 length: 15 residues. The V and J ends lost 4 bases and 2 bases respectively, with 12 bases between them. The CDR3 loop is CASSSGSLRNQPQHF. In DNA, the CDR3 is TGTGCCAGCAGTTCTGGGAGTCTTCGCAATCAGCCCCAGCATTTT.

The CDR3 spells CASSYKVSRQSYEQYF. In nucleotides, the CDR3 is TGTGCCAGCAGTTACAAAGTTTCCAGACAATCCTACGAGCAGTACTTC. The chain carries TRBV6-6 and TRBJ2-7; D is ambiguous. Germline lookup yields CDR1 MNHNY and CDR2 SVGAGI (reference sequence). V lost 2 bases to trimming and J lost 1 base, with 15 bases between them. The CDR3 is 16 residues long.

This chain joins TRBV7-2 and TRBJ2-1; D not certain. The CDR3 contains 15 residues. The germline CDR1 and CDR2 sequences are SGHTA and FQGNSA. V was cut by 0 bases and J by 5 bases, with 11 bases left in between. CDR3 residues: CASSLAVHLDNEQFF. CDR3 nucleotide sequence: TGTGCCAGCAGCTTAGCGGTCCACCTCGACAATGAGCAGTTCTTC.

The genes are TRBV11-2 and TRBJ1-4, with TRBD1 as a possible D gene (6 bases). Looked up from germline, CDR1 is SGHAT and CDR2 is FQNNGV. V lost 5 bases and J 4 bases, leaving 20 bases between the germline ends. The CDR3 totals 17 residues. The CDR3 nucleotides are TGTGCCAGCAGCGTCACCGGGGGCCGGGGTCATAATGAAAAACTGTTTTTT. It codes for CASSVTGGRGHNEKLFF.

This clone was seen a single time. The V and J genes are TRBV6-6 and TRBJ1-2; no firm D call. Trimming took 6 bases from V and 2 from J, leaving 13 bases between them. CDR3 length: 14 residues. Germline CDR1 reads MNHNY; CDR2 reads SVGAGI (reference sequence). The CDR3 loop reads CASRTDSYNYGYTF. DNA for the CDR3: TGTGCCAGCAGAACAGATAGTTACAACTATGGCTACACCTTC.

The chain employs TRBV16 and TRBJ1-1; D gene ambiguous. V dropped 0 bases and J dropped 1 base, with 9 bases sitting between them. The germline gives CDR1 KGHSY, CDR2 FQNENV. This CDR3 region has 15 residues. CDR3 in amino acids: CASSQSIQPNTEAFF. Written as DNA, the CDR3 is TGTGCCAGCAGCCAATCGATTCAGCCGAACACTGAAGCTTTCTTT.

This clone was detected a few times. This sequence joins TRBV4-1 and TRBJ1-5, with a possible D match to TRBD1 (5 bases). The CDR3 is 14 residues long. CDR1 is MGHRA, CDR2 YSYEKL, per germline. The V end was cut by 1 base, the J end by 5 bases, with 9 bases between. In DNA, the CDR3 is TGCGCCAGCAGCCAAGCCGGGGCGGATCAGCCCCAGCATTTT. It yields the protein CASSQAGADQPQHF.

As regards this clone: Other nucleotide sequences from this sample produce the same CDR3. The chain couples TRBV5-1 to TRBJ2-7, with D hard to call. Germline lookup yields CDR1 SGHRS and CDR2 YFSETQ. This CDR3 has 12 amino acids. The V gene lost 4 bases and the J gene lost 0 bases, with 5 bases spanning the gap. The CDR3 region is CASSASSYEQYF. Written as DNA, the CDR3 is TGCGCCAGCAGCGCTAGCTCCTACGAGCAGTACTTC.